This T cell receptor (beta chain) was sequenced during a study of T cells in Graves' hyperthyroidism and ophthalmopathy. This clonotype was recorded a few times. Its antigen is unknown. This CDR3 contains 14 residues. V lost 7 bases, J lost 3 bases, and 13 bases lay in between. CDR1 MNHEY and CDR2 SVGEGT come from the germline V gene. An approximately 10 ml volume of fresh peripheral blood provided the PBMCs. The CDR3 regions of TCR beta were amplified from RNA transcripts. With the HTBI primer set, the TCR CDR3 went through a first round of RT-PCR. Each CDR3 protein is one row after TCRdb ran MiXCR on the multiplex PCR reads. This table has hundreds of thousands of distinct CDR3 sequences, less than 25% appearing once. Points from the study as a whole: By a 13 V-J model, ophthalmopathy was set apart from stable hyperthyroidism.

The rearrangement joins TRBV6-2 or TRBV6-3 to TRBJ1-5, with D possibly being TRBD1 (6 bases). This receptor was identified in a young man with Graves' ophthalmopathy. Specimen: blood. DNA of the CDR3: TGTGCCAGCACCGGAGGGGGGTCCAATCAGCCCCAGCATTTT. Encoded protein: CASTGGGSNQPQHF.